A selection of T cell receptor beta chains follows, all from one sample in a study of cytomegalovirus exposure and HLA in healthy donors. TCRdb's table, derived via immunoSEQ multiplex PCR, lists solely in-frame clones and lacks some. The top ten clones hold roughly 0.098% of a sample with 200,000 or so clones, 82% of them seen once. The source material was PBMCs. The source is a boy under 10 years old in good health and CMV-seronegative. CDR3s include the opening cysteine and the closing phenylalanine or tryptophan. Fields, in order: J gene, V gene, clone size, D gene, CDR3 protein, CDR3 DNA. A D gene is named only where the DNA matches it firmly. Rows give clone size only sometimes, using once, few, many, or a class for an expanded clone.

>TRBJ1-4|TRBV7-9|few|TRBD1
CASSPGQGVEKLFF
TGTGCCAGCAGCCCTGGACAGGGGGTTGAAAAACTGTTTTTT
>TRBJ1-1|TRBV6-5|-|-
CASSRGGNTEAFF
TGTGCCAGCAGCCGCGGGGGGAACACTGAAGCTTTCTTT
>TRBJ1-3|TRBV4-1|-|-
CASSQERNTIYF
TGCGCCAGCAGCCAAGAACGGAACACCATATATTTT
>TRBJ2-7|TRBV7-9|few|TRBD1
CASSSGTGDSYEQYF
TGTGCCAGCAGCTCCGGGACAGGGGATTCCTACGAGCAGTACTTC
>TRBJ2-2|TRBV7-7|once|-
CASSLVGVPGELFF
TGTGCTAGCAGCTTAGTAGGGGTGCCCGGGGAGCTGTTTTTT
>TRBJ2-7|TRBV7-9|-|TRBD1
CASTLTGRNEQYF
TGTGCCAGCACCCTGACAGGGAGAAACGAGCAGTACTTC
>TRBJ1-5|TRBV14|-|TRBD1
CASSQDGTGDSNQPQHF
TGTGCCAGCAGCCAAGACGGGACAGGGGATAGCAATCAGCCCCAGCATTTT
>TRBJ1-4|TRBV2|-|-
CASSFDTYSNEKLFF
TGTGCCAGCAGCTTCGACACTTACTCCAATGAAAAACTGTTTTTT
>TRBJ1-5|TRBV19|-|-
CASSMWAVGNSNQPQHF
TGTGCCAGTAGTATGTGGGCAGTAGGAAATAGCAATCAGCCCCAGCATTTT
>TRBJ1-2|TRBV14|-|TRBD1
CASSRDRGTVHGYTF
TGTGCCAGCAGCCGAGACAGGGGGACGGTACATGGCTACACCTTC
>TRBJ1-1|TRBV10-3|-|TRBD1
CAISPGQGRANTEAFF
TGTGCCATCAGTCCGGGACAGGGTAGGGCGAACACTGAAGCTTTCTTT
>TRBJ2-2|TRBV7-9|-|TRBD1
CASSRLTQGDTGELFF
TGTGCCAGCAGCCGATTAACACAGGGGGACACCGGGGAGCTGTTTTTT
>TRBJ1-1|TRBV7-9|once|-
CSSRRTFSGNTEAFF
TGTTCCAGCAGACGAACCTTTTCAGGAAACACTGAAGCTTTCTTT
>TRBJ1-1|TRBV18|-|-
CASSPQGLLVTEAFF
TGTGCCAGCTCACCCCAGGGATTGTTGGTCACTGAAGCTTTCTTT
>TRBJ2-5|TRBV6-5|-|-
CASKGGEGETQYF
TGTGCCAGTAAAGGGGGGGAGGGAGAGACCCAGTACTTC
>TRBJ1-6|TRBV4-1|-|-
CASSQVWGQPLHF
TGCGCCAGCAGCCAAGTGTGGGGGCAACCCCTCCACTTT
>TRBJ1-2|TRBV28|-|TRBD1
CASSPSGQGDYGYTF
TGTGCCAGCAGTCCCTCGGGACAGGGAGACTATGGCTACACCTTC
>TRBJ2-5|TRBV10-3|-|-
CAITRETQYF
TGTGCCATCACCCGAGAGACCCAGTACTTC
>TRBJ2-7|TRBV7-2|-|-
CASSLDEGAGDEQYF
TGTGCCAGCAGCTTAGATGAGGGAGCAGGGGACGAGCAGTACTTC
>TRBJ2-1|TRBV27|-|TRBD2
CASSPTVRTSGEIYNEQFF
TGTGCCAGCAGCCCCACCGTCCGGACTAGCGGGGAGATCTACAATGAGCAGTTCTTC
>TRBJ1-2|TRBV9|-|-
CASSVEGRGDDYGYTF
TGTGCCAGCAGCGTAGAAGGCAGGGGAGACGACTATGGCTACACCTTC
>TRBJ2-5|TRBV12-5|-|-
CASGLVPRGETQYF
TGTGCTAGTGGTTTGGTTCCGAGAGGGGAGACCCAGTACTTC
>TRBJ2-1|TRBV5-4|-|TRBD2
CASSQTSGPYNEQFF
TGTGCCAGCAGCCAGACTAGCGGTCCCTACAATGAGCAGTTCTTC
>TRBJ1-2|TRBV5-1|-|-
CASSPSDSRVYTF
TGCGCCAGCAGCCCCTCGGACAGCAGGGTCTACACCTTC
>TRBJ2-7|TRBV27|-|-
CASSSLYSQEVGEQYF
TGTGCCAGCAGTTCCCTTTACAGCCAGGAGGTGGGGGAGCAGTACTTC
>TRBJ1-3|TRBV6-5|-|-
CASSYSGASRNTIYF
TGTGCCAGCAGTTACTCGGGGGCGTCCAGAAACACCATATATTTT
>TRBJ2-7|TRBV19|few|TRBD2
CARETSGVPYEQYF
TGTGCCAGAGAGACTAGCGGGGTGCCCTACGAGCAGTACTTC
>TRBJ2-1|TRBV6-4|-|TRBD2
CASSDSAGGKYSCSYNEQFF
TGTGCCAGCAGTGACTCGGCGGGGGGTAAGTATTCCTGCTCCTACAATGAGCAGTTCTTC
>TRBJ1-2|TRBV2|few|-
CARVQGTNYGYTF
TGTGCCAGAGTGCAGGGAACTAACTATGGCTACACCTTC
>TRBJ1-4|TRBV19|-|-
CASKVEEKLFF
TGTGCCAGTAAGGTGGAGGAAAAACTGTTTTTT
>TRBJ2-3|TRBV7-9|-|-
CASCMGQVGADTQYF
TGTGCCAGTTGTATGGGTCAAGTAGGGGCAGATACGCAGTATTTT
>TRBJ2-1|TRBV7-9|-|TRBD2
CASSLIGLAGGNEQFF
TGTGCCAGCAGCTTAATCGGACTAGCGGGGGGGAATGAGCAGTTCTTC
>TRBJ1-2|TRBV5-4|-|TRBD1
CASSVPGGLGGYTF
TGTGCCAGCAGCGTGCCAGGGGGCCTGGGGGGCTACACCTTC
>TRBJ1-1|TRBV6-1|-|TRBD1
CARTHNRGQTEAFF
TGTGCCAGGACACACAACAGGGGGCAGACTGAAGCTTTCTTT
>TRBJ1-3|TRBV4-3|-|-
CASSQDRGNSGNTIYF
TGCGCCAGCAGCCAAGATCGAGGGAACTCTGGAAACACCATATATTTT
>TRBJ2-7|TRBV18|-|-
CASSPLRQNTYEQYF
TGTGCCAGCTCACCCCTAAGACAGAATACCTACGAGCAGTACTTC
>TRBJ2-5|TRBV18|-|-
CASSPGGPVRGTQYF
TGTGCCAGCTCACCGGGAGGACCAGTCCGTGGGACCCAGTACTTC
>TRBJ2-4|TRBV5-6|-|TRBD1
CASSSQGAGDIQYF
TGTGCCAGCAGCTCACAGGGGGCGGGGGACATTCAGTACTTC
>TRBJ2-7|TRBV5-6|-|TRBD1
CASSSWTGPLGEQYF
TGTGCCAGCAGCTCCTGGACAGGTCCCTTAGGGGAGCAGTACTTC
>TRBJ1-6|TRBV15|-|-
CATSGDQGTNSPLHF
TGTGCCACCAGCGGAGACCAGGGGACGAATTCACCCCTCCACTTT
>TRBJ2-1|TRBV9|-|TRBD2
CASSPGRVSGGASYNEQFF
TGTGCCAGCAGCCCAGGAAGAGTTAGCGGGGGGGCGTCTTACAATGAGCAGTTCTTC
>TRBJ2-3|TRBV15|-|TRBD2
CATSLPTGRGDTDTQYF
TGTGCCACCAGCCTACCCACTGGGCGGGGGGACACAGATACGCAGTATTTT
>TRBJ1-3|TRBV5-1|-|TRBD1
CASSSTGYSGNTIYF
TGCGCCAGCAGCTCGACAGGGTACTCTGGAAACACCATATATTTT
>TRBJ2-7|TRBV4-3|-|TRBD1
CASSQGRQGHEQYF
TGCGCCAGCAGCCAGGGCCGACAGGGCCACGAGCAGTACTTC
>TRBJ1-5|TRBV10-1|-|TRBD1
CASSYGQGISNQPQHF
TGCGCCAGCAGTTACGGACAGGGAATTAGCAATCAGCCCCAGCATTTT
>TRBJ1-5|TRBV19|-|-
CASSLDRSFNQPQHF
TGTGCCAGTAGCCTCGACAGGAGCTTTAATCAGCCCCAGCATTTT
>TRBJ2-1|TRBV15|-|-
CATSRDVPRDEQFF
TGTGCCACCAGCAGAGATGTGCCCAGGGATGAGCAGTTCTTC
>TRBJ2-5|TRBV7-8|-|-
CASSLDQGWLQETQYF
TGTGCCAGCAGCTTAGACCAGGGTTGGTTACAAGAGACCCAGTACTTC
>TRBJ2-7|TRBV27|-|TRBD2
CASSIGTNYEQYF
TGTGCCAGCAGTATCGGGACTAACTACGAGCAGTACTTC
>TRBJ2-1|TRBV2|once|TRBD2
CASSLLAGGSYNEQFF
TGTGCCAGCAGTTTATTAGCGGGGGGGTCCTACAATGAGCAGTTCTTC
>TRBJ2-7|TRBV11-2|-|-
CASSLGTEGYEQYF
TGTGCCAGCAGCTTAGGGACAGAAGGGTACGAGCAGTACTTC
>TRBJ2-3|TRBV30|-|TRBD2
CASNLRTSPDTQYF
TGTGCCTCGAATCTAAGGACTAGCCCAGATACGCAGTATTTT
>TRBJ1-3|TRBV5-8|-|-
CASSLRGSGNTIYF
TGTGCCAGCAGCTTGCGGGGATCTGGAAACACCATATATTTT
>TRBJ1-2|TRBV10-3|-|-
CAIARTGGDYGYTF
TGTGCCATCGCTCGGACGGGCGGGGACTATGGCTACACCTTC
>TRBJ1-2|TRBV9|-|-
CASSPGGGAGGYTF
TGTGCCAGCAGCCCGGGGGGGGGTGCCGGTGGCTACACCTTC
>TRBJ2-7|TRBV18|-|-
CASSQIVEQYF
TGTGCCAGCTCACAAATCGTTGAGCAGTACTTC
>TRBJ1-2|TRBV18|-|-
CASSLTTRQDYGYTF
TGTGCCAGCTCACTCACCACGCGTCAGGACTATGGCTACACCTTC
>TRBJ1-1|TRBV10-3|-|TRBD1
CAISESRGVIAFF
TGTGCCATCAGTGAGTCCAGGGGGGTGATAGCTTTCTTT
>TRBJ2-5|TRBV19|-|-
CASKGGGAPYETQYF
TGTGCCAGTAAAGGCGGGGGCGCACCATATGAGACCCAGTACTTC